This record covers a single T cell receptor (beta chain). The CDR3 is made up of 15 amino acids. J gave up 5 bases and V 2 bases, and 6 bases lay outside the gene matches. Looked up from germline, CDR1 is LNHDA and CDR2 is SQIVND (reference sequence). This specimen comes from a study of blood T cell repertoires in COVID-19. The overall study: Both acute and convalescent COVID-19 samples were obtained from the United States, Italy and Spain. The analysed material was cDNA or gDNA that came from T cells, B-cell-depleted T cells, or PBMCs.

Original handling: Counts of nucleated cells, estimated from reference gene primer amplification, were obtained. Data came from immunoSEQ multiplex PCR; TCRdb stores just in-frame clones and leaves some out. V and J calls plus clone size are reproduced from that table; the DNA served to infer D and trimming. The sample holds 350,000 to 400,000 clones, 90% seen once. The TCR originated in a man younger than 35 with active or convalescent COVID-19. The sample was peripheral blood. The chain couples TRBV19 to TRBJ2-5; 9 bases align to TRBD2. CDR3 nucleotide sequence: TGTGCCAGTAGTATATCGGCGGGGGGGCGGGAGACCCAGTACTTC. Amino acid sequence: CASSISAGGRETQYF.